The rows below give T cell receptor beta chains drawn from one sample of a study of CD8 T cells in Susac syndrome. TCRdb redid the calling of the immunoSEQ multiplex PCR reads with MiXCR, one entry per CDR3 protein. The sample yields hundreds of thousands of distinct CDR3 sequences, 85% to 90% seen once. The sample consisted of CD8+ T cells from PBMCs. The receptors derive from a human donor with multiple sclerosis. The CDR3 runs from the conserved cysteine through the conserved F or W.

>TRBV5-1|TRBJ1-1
CASSSIGSDMNTEAFF
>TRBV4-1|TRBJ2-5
CASSQDIGYQYF
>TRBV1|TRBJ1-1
CTSSHDRQGARTEAFF
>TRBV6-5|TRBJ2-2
CATQGAGELFF
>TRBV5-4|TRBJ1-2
CASSFPGQGNYGYTF
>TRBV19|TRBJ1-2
CASNPWGANYGYTF
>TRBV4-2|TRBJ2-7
CASSQETWGYEQYF
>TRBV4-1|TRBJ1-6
CASSQSISENNSPLHF
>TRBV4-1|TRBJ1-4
CASSHPGQGEKLFF
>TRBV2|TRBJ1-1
CANGNTEAFF
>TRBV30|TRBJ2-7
CAWSLGQGEDEQYF
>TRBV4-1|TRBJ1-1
CASRHPGTDTEAFF
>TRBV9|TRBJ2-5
CASSAPQDSQETQYF
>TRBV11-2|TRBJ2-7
CASSLAFSYEQYF
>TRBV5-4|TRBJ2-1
CASSPQGDEQFF
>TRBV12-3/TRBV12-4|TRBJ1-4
CASSLNRAKNEKLFF
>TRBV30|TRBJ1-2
CAWSAGGGGSGYTF
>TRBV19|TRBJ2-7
CASSVGLAGAWYEQYF
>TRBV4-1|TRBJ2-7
CASSPYPGQGYEQYF
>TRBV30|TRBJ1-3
CAWSVDVGGNTIYF
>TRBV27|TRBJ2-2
CASSLWVAPSGGTGELFF
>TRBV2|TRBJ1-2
CASSEVQLWNYGYTF